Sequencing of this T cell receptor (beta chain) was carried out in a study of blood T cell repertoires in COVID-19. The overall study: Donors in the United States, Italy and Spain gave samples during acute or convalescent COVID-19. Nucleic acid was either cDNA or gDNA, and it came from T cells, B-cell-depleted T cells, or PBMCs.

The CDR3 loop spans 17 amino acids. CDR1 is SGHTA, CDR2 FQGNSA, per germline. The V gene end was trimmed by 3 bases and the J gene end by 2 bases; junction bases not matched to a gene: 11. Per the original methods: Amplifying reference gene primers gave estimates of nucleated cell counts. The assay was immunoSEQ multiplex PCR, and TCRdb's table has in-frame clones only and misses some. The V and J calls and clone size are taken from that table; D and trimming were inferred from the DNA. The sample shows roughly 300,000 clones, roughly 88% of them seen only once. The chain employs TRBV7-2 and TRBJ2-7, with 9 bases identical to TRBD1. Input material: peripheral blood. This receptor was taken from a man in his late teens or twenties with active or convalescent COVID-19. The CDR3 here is CASSFSWNRGLPYEQYF. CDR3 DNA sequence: TGTGCCAGCAGCTTTTCCTGGAACAGGGGGCTACCCTACGAGCAGTACTTC.